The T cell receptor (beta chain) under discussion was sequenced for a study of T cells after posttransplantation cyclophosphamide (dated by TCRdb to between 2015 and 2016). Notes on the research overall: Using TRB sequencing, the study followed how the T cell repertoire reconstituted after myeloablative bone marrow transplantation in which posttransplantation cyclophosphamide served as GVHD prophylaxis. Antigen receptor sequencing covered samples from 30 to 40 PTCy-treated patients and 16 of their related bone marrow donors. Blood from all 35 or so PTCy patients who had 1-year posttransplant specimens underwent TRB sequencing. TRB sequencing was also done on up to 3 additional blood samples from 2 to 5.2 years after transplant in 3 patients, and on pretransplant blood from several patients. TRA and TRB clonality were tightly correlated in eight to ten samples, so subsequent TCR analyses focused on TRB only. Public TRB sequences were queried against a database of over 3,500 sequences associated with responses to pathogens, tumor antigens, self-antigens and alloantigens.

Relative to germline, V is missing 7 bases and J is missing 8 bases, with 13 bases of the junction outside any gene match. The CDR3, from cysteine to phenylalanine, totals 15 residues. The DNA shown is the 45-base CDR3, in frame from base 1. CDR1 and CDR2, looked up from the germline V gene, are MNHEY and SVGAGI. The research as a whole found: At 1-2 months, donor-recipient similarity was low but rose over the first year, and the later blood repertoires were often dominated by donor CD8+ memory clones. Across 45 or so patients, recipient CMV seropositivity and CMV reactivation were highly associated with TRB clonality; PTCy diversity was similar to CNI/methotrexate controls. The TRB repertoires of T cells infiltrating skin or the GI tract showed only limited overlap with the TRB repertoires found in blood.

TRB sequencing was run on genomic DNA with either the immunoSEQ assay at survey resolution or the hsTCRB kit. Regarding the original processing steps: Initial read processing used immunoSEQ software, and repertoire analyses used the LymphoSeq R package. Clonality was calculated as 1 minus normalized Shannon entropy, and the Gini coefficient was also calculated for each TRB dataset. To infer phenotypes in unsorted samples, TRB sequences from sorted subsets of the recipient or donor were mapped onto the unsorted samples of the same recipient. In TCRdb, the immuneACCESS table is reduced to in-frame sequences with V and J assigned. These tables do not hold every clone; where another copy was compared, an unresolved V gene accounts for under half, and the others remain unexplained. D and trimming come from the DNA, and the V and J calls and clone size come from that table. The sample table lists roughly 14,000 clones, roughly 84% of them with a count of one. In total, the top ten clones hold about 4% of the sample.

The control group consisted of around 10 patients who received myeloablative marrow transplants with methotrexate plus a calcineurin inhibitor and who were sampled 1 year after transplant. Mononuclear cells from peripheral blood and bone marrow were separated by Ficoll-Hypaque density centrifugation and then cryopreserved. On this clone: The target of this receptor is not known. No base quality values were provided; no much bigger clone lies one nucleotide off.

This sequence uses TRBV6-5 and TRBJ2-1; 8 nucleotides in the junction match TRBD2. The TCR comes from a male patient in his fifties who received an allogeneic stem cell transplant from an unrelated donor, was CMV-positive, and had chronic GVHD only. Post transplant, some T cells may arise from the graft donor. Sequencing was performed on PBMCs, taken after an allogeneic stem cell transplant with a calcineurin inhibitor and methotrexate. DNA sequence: TGTGCCAGCAAGGGCCATAGGCGGGGGGTGGATGAGCAGTTCTTC. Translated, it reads CASKGHRRGVDEQFF.